This TCR beta chain was found in a study of blood T cell repertoires in COVID-19. As for the study in general: The study drew acute and convalescent COVID-19 samples from the United States, Italy and Spain.

Authors' processing steps: Amplification from reference gene primers served as the basis for estimated nucleated cell counts. Here immunoSEQ multiplex PCR was the method, and the copy in TCRdb shows in-frame clones only, minus some. V and J calls and clone size are given by that table; D and trimming were obtained from the DNA. The repertoire holds 200,000 to 250,000 clones, with roughly 80% as singletons. V dropped 8 bases and J dropped 2; count of bases not matched to a gene: 0. The CDR3 totals 12 residues. Germline values: CDR1 SNHLY, CDR2 FYNNEI. Recovered Cohort 3 donors showed two negative PCRs, clearance, or symptom resolution.

The chain couples TRBV2 to TRBJ1-5; TRBD1 matches 7 bases. This clonotype was sampled from a man aged 55-75 years who had recovered from COVID-19. Sequencing used PBMCs or T cells enriched from blood (not recorded which). CDR3 loop: CASGTGNQPQHF. The CDR3 DNA follows: TGTGCCAGCGGGACAGGCAATCAGCCCCAGCATTTT.